This TCR beta chain was recorded in a study of cytomegalovirus exposure and HLA in healthy donors. Assay used: immunoSEQ multiplex PCR; TCRdb lists only in-frame clones, some missing. The table has 140,000 or so clones, 75% to 90% seen once. Trimming at V came to 4 bases and at J to 4 bases, leaving 5 bases not matched to a gene. This CDR3 region has 14 residues. Germline CDR1 reads SGHDT; CDR2 reads YYEEEE. The specimen sequenced was PBMCs. This TCR was recovered from a young woman in good health and CMV-seropositive. V and J are TRBV5-6 and TRBJ1-1; 9 nucleotides agree with TRBD1. CDR3: CASSRGTGTTEAFF. CDR3 nucleotide sequence: TGTGCCAGCAGCCGGGGGACAGGGACCACTGAAGCTTTCTTT.